These T cell receptor beta chains were read from a single sample in a study of OX40 agonist ivuxolimab in advanced cancers. The data were produced by immunoSEQ multiplex PCR, yet TCRdb's version contains in-frame clones alone and is incomplete. The sample carries around 80,000 clones, roughly 90% recorded once. This sample comprised CD4+ or CD8+ T cells sorted from blood, obtained in a trial of the OX40 agonist ivuxolimab. The source is an adult with an advanced solid tumor such as melanoma, head and neck, liver or kidney cancer. Both conserved end residues are part of each CDR3. Fields, in order: clone size, J gene, V gene, D gene, CDR3 protein, CDR3 DNA. A D gene is named only where the DNA matches it firmly. Clone size appears in some rows only: once, few, many, or a class for an expanded clone.

abundance: few; j_gene: TRBJ2-7; v_gene: TRBV29-1; d_gene: .; CDR3aa: CSVQGASGSYEQYF; CDR3nt: TGCAGCGTCCAGGGGGCTAGCGGATCCTACGAGCAGTACTTC
abundance: .; j_gene: TRBJ1-5; v_gene: TRBV27; d_gene: .; CDR3aa: CASRDFGGSNQPQHF; CDR3nt: TGTGCCAGCAGAGACTTCGGGGGTAGCAATCAGCCCCAGCATTTT
abundance: .; j_gene: TRBJ2-5; v_gene: TRBV7-2; d_gene: .; CDR3aa: CASSLVMETQYF; CDR3nt: TGTGCCAGCAGCTTAGTAATGGAGACCCAGTACTTC
abundance: .; j_gene: TRBJ1-1; v_gene: TRBV30; d_gene: .; CDR3aa: CAWSRTGQGNTEAFF; CDR3nt: TGTGCCTGGTCCCGAACCGGGCAGGGTAACACTGAAGCTTTCTTT
abundance: .; j_gene: TRBJ2-7; v_gene: TRBV5-1; d_gene: .; CDR3aa: CASSLPGKDYEQYF; CDR3nt: TGCGCCAGCAGCCTTCCAGGGAAGGACTACGAGCAGTACTTC
abundance: .; j_gene: TRBJ1-1; v_gene: TRBV19; d_gene: .; CDR3aa: CASILAQGITTEAFF; CDR3nt: TGTGCCAGTATCTTAGCACAGGGTATTACCACTGAAGCTTTCTTT
abundance: .; j_gene: TRBJ2-1; v_gene: TRBV6-5; d_gene: .; CDR3aa: CASSYVDFSYNEQFF; CDR3nt: TGTGCCAGCAGTTACGTAGATTTCTCCTACAATGAGCAGTTCTTC
abundance: .; j_gene: TRBJ1-2; v_gene: TRBV6-5; d_gene: .; CDR3aa: CASSPGGLYGYTF; CDR3nt: TGTGCCAGCAGTCCGGGGGGGCTCTATGGCTACACCTTC
abundance: .; j_gene: TRBJ1-2; v_gene: TRBV18; d_gene: TRBD1; CDR3aa: CASSPPDRVGYGYTF; CDR3nt: TGTGCCAGCTCACCACCAGACAGGGTTGGCTATGGCTACACCTTC
abundance: .; j_gene: TRBJ2-3; v_gene: TRBV29-1; d_gene: .; CDR3aa: CSGGPVDTQYF; CDR3nt: TGCAGCGGGGGACCGGTAGATACGCAGTATTTT
abundance: few; j_gene: TRBJ1-4; v_gene: TRBV5-6; d_gene: .; CDR3aa: CASSWGPSREKLFF; CDR3nt: TGTGCCAGCAGCTGGGGACCCTCACGGGAAAAACTGTTTTTT
abundance: .; j_gene: TRBJ2-1; v_gene: TRBV7-9; d_gene: TRBD1; CDR3aa: CASSRQGKVGDEQFF; CDR3nt: TGTGCCAGCAGCCGACAGGGGAAAGTTGGCGATGAGCAGTTCTTC
abundance: .; j_gene: TRBJ1-2; v_gene: TRBV28; d_gene: .; CDR3aa: CASYQTGKSGYTF; CDR3nt: TGTGCCAGCTATCAAACGGGGAAAAGTGGCTACACCTTC
abundance: .; j_gene: TRBJ1-1; v_gene: TRBV6-5; d_gene: .; CDR3aa: CASSYSLKVEAFF; CDR3nt: TGTGCCAGCAGTTACTCTTTGAAGGTCGAAGCTTTCTTT
abundance: .; j_gene: TRBJ1-1; v_gene: TRBV6-4; d_gene: .; CDR3aa: CASSDRMNTEAFF; CDR3nt: TGTGCCAGCAGTGACAGGATGAACACTGAAGCTTTCTTT
abundance: .; j_gene: TRBJ1-1; v_gene: TRBV7-3; d_gene: TRBD1; CDR3aa: CASSFSGQGEAFF; CDR3nt: TGTGCCAGCAGCTTTTCAGGACAGGGGGAAGCTTTCTTT
abundance: .; j_gene: TRBJ1-5; v_gene: TRBV19; d_gene: .; CDR3aa: CASSIGGGGQPQHF; CDR3nt: TGTGCCAGTAGTATCGGTGGCGGTGGGCAGCCCCAGCATTTT
abundance: .; j_gene: TRBJ1-6; v_gene: TRBV5-4; d_gene: .; CDR3aa: CASSKGTANNSPLHF; CDR3nt: TGTGCCAGCAGCAAGGGGACGGCAAATAATTCACCCCTCCACTTT
abundance: .; j_gene: TRBJ2-3; v_gene: TRBV4-1; d_gene: TRBD2; CDR3aa: CASSQDRLAVRLDEDTQYF; CDR3nt: TGCGCCAGCAGCCAAGATAGGCTAGCGGTCCGCTTGGATGAAGATACGCAGTATTTT
abundance: few; j_gene: TRBJ1-5; v_gene: TRBV2; d_gene: .; CDR3aa: CASSLEGGGSNQPQHF; CDR3nt: TGTGCCAGCAGCCTTGAGGGGGGAGGAAGCAATCAGCCCCAGCATTTT
abundance: .; j_gene: TRBJ1-4; v_gene: TRBV6-5; d_gene: .; CDR3aa: CASGPGTNEKLFF; CDR3nt: TGTGCCAGCGGACCAGGAACTAATGAAAAACTGTTTTTT
abundance: .; j_gene: TRBJ2-3; v_gene: TRBV30; d_gene: .; CDR3aa: CAWRPLATQYF; CDR3nt: TGTGCCTGGAGGCCTTTGGCTACGCAGTATTTT
abundance: .; j_gene: TRBJ1-2; v_gene: TRBV29-1; d_gene: .; CDR3aa: CSVAVGNYGYTF; CDR3nt: TGCAGCGTTGCAGTAGGGAACTATGGCTACACCTTC
abundance: .; j_gene: TRBJ1-1; v_gene: TRBV7-9; d_gene: .; CDR3aa: CASSLLTGVLNTEAFF; CDR3nt: TGTGCCAGCAGCTTACTCACCGGGGTCCTGAACACTGAAGCTTTCTTT
abundance: .; j_gene: TRBJ2-4; v_gene: TRBV28; d_gene: .; CDR3aa: CASVKSPGSQYF; CDR3nt: TGTGCCAGCGTTAAGTCGCCCGGGTCGCAGTACTTC
abundance: .; j_gene: TRBJ1-5; v_gene: TRBV10-3; d_gene: .; CDR3aa: CAISENGIRNQPQHF; CDR3nt: TGTGCCATCAGTGAGAACGGGATCCGCAATCAGCCCCAGCATTTT
abundance: .; j_gene: TRBJ2-7; v_gene: TRBV30; d_gene: .; CDR3aa: CAWMVRGAQYF; CDR3nt: TGTGCCTGGATGGTACGGGGGGCGCAGTACTTC
abundance: .; j_gene: TRBJ1-2; v_gene: TRBV30; d_gene: TRBD1; CDR3aa: CAWSTGTGGLSYYGYTF; CDR3nt: TGTGCCTGGAGTACCGGGACAGGGGGCTTATCCTACTATGGCTACACCTTC
abundance: .; j_gene: TRBJ1-1; v_gene: TRBV6-1; d_gene: .; CDR3aa: CASSVWGTSEAFF; CDR3nt: TGTGCCAGCAGTGTTTGGGGGACTTCCGAAGCTTTCTTT
abundance: .; j_gene: TRBJ1-5; v_gene: TRBV6-1; d_gene: TRBD1; CDR3aa: CASTRGNQPQHF; CDR3nt: TGTGCCAGCACCAGGGGGAATCAGCCCCAGCATTTT
abundance: .; j_gene: TRBJ1-1; v_gene: TRBV30; d_gene: TRBD1; CDR3aa: CAWSFRTGQGMNTEAFF; CDR3nt: TGTGCCTGGAGTTTCCGGACAGGGCAGGGGATGAACACTGAAGCTTTCTTT
abundance: .; j_gene: TRBJ2-7; v_gene: TRBV7-9; d_gene: TRBD2; CDR3aa: CASSLGGSGLARREQYF; CDR3nt: TGTGCCAGCAGCTTAGGAGGCTCGGGACTAGCGAGGCGCGAGCAGTACTTC
abundance: .; j_gene: TRBJ1-4; v_gene: TRBV11-1; d_gene: .; CDR3aa: CASSSDEKLFF; CDR3nt: TGTGCCAGCAGCTCGGATGAAAAACTGTTTTTT
abundance: .; j_gene: TRBJ1-1; v_gene: TRBV9; d_gene: TRBD1; CDR3aa: CASSSRQGSDTEAFF; CDR3nt: TGTGCCAGCAGCTCTCGACAGGGATCGGACACTGAAGCTTTCTTT
abundance: .; j_gene: TRBJ2-7; v_gene: TRBV18; d_gene: .; CDR3aa: CASSPPSFIGEQYF; CDR3nt: TGTGCCAGCTCACCACCGTCGTTCATTGGCGAGCAGTACTTC
abundance: .; j_gene: TRBJ2-1; v_gene: TRBV19; d_gene: TRBD2; CDR3aa: CASISRLAGYEQFF; CDR3nt: TGTGCCAGTATCTCAAGACTAGCGGGATATGAGCAGTTCTTC
abundance: .; j_gene: TRBJ2-5; v_gene: TRBV25-1; d_gene: .; CDR3aa: CASSGVDRETQYF; CDR3nt: TGTGCCAGCAGTGGGGTCGACCGAGAGACCCAGTACTTC
abundance: .; j_gene: TRBJ1-1; v_gene: TRBV2; d_gene: .; CDR3aa: CASSEVWTEAFF; CDR3nt: TGTGCCAGCAGTGAAGTTTGGACTGAAGCTTTCTTT
abundance: .; j_gene: TRBJ1-1; v_gene: TRBV27; d_gene: .; CDR3aa: CASSGQHREAFF; CDR3nt: TGTGCCAGCAGTGGGCAACACAGGGAAGCTTTCTTT
abundance: .; j_gene: TRBJ2-1; v_gene: TRBV5-1; d_gene: TRBD2; CDR3aa: CASSTVLAGVWATNEQFF; CDR3nt: TGCGCCAGCAGCACCGTACTAGCGGGAGTCTGGGCAACCAATGAGCAGTTCTTC
abundance: .; j_gene: TRBJ2-5; v_gene: TRBV6-6; d_gene: .; CDR3aa: CASNGGGRETQYF; CDR3nt: TGTGCCAGCAATGGGGGTGGGAGGGAGACCCAGTACTTC
abundance: .; j_gene: TRBJ2-7; v_gene: TRBV18; d_gene: .; CDR3aa: CASSRTAYEQYF; CDR3nt: TGTGCCAGCTCACGGACAGCCTACGAGCAGTACTTC
abundance: .; j_gene: TRBJ2-7; v_gene: TRBV28; d_gene: .; CDR3aa: CASSTPGPGGPIF; CDR3nt: TGTGCCAGCAGCACTCCCGGGCCTGGGGGCCCTATTTTC
abundance: .; j_gene: TRBJ1-1; v_gene: TRBV28; d_gene: .; CDR3aa: CASSRNGGGYTEAFF; CDR3nt: TGTGCCAGCAGTCGGAACGGGGGGGGCTACACTGAAGCTTTCTTT
abundance: .; j_gene: TRBJ2-1; v_gene: TRBV5-1; d_gene: TRBD1; CDR3aa: CASSLTGDPTYNEQFF; CDR3nt: TGCGCCAGCAGTCTGACAGGGGACCCCACGTACAATGAGCAGTTCTTC
abundance: .; j_gene: TRBJ1-2; v_gene: TRBV29-1; d_gene: .; CDR3aa: CSVVRQANYGYTF; CDR3nt: TGCAGCGTTGTCAGACAGGCTAACTATGGCTACACCTTC
abundance: .; j_gene: TRBJ1-1; v_gene: TRBV28; d_gene: .; CDR3aa: CASSLVTMNTEAFF; CDR3nt: TGTGCCAGCAGTTTAGTCACCATGAACACTGAAGCTTTCTTT
abundance: few; j_gene: TRBJ2-1; v_gene: TRBV18; d_gene: TRBD1; CDR3aa: CASSPRTGYNEQFF; CDR3nt: TGTGCCAGCTCACCTCGGACAGGGTACAATGAGCAGTTCTTC
abundance: .; j_gene: TRBJ2-7; v_gene: TRBV5-4; d_gene: TRBD1; CDR3aa: CASSTEDRTYEQYF; CDR3nt: TGTGCCAGCAGCACCGAGGACAGGACCTACGAGCAGTACTTC
abundance: .; j_gene: TRBJ2-7; v_gene: TRBV5-6; d_gene: .; CDR3aa: CASSSDISYEQYF; CDR3nt: TGTGCCAGCAGCTCGGACATATCCTACGAGCAGTACTTC
abundance: .; j_gene: TRBJ2-5; v_gene: TRBV28; d_gene: .; CDR3aa: CASSTVGSAQETQYF; CDR3nt: TGTGCCAGCAGCACGGTAGGGTCAGCACAAGAGACCCAGTACTTC
abundance: .; j_gene: TRBJ2-1; v_gene: TRBV5-1; d_gene: TRBD2; CDR3aa: CASSLAGGPGSEQFF; CDR3nt: TGCGCCAGCAGCTTGGCGGGGGGGCCGGGGAGTGAGCAGTTCTTC
abundance: .; j_gene: TRBJ2-3; v_gene: TRBV5-4; d_gene: .; CDR3aa: CASSFALSTDTQYF; CDR3nt: TGTGCCAGCAGCTTCGCCCTTAGCACAGATACGCAGTATTTT
abundance: .; j_gene: TRBJ2-7; v_gene: TRBV19; d_gene: TRBD1; CDR3aa: CASSNIPGQGTYEQYF; CDR3nt: TGTGCCAGTAGTAACATACCGGGACAGGGGACATACGAGCAGTACTTC
abundance: .; j_gene: TRBJ1-2; v_gene: TRBV5-1; d_gene: .; CDR3aa: CASSSWDVPNYGYTF; CDR3nt: TGCGCCAGCAGCTCGTGGGACGTCCCTAACTATGGCTACACCTTC
abundance: .; j_gene: TRBJ2-3; v_gene: TRBV7-3; d_gene: TRBD1; CDR3aa: CASSLDVNRGGTDTQYF; CDR3nt: TGTGCCAGCAGCTTAGATGTTAACAGGGGAGGCACAGATACGCAGTATTTT
abundance: .; j_gene: TRBJ1-5; v_gene: TRBV14; d_gene: .; CDR3aa: CASTRSPGQPQHF; CDR3nt: TGTGCCAGCACGAGGTCGCCCGGGCAGCCCCAGCATTTT